The source of this TCR beta chain is a study of blood T cell repertoires in COVID-19. This clone was detected a few times. Produced via immunoSEQ multiplex PCR; TCRdb's table is partial and in-frame only. The sample has roughly 190,000 clones; around three quarters are singletons. The receptor's source is a woman in her 50s with acute COVID-19. The sequenced sample was PBMCs or T cells enriched from blood (not recorded which).

The CDR3 region is CASSWMAGGNQPQHF. CDR3 DNA sequence: TGTGCCAGCAGTTGGATGGCGGGGGGTAATCAGCCCCAGCATTTT. The J gene is TRBJ1-5, the V gene TRBV28; a possible D gene is TRBD1 (5 bases). V was cut by 4 bases and J by 4 bases, with 14 bases left in between. CDR1 MDHEN and CDR2 SYDVKM come from the germline V gene. The CDR3 is 15 amino acids.